This T cell receptor beta chain was identified in a study of T cell repertoires in cytomegalovirus infection (dated by TCRdb to between 2018 and 2021). Background on the whole study: Because public TCR beta signatures pointed to carriage of CMV infection together with the matching HLA type, the HLA type of each donor mattered for the analysis. Study-wide conclusions, independent of this receptor: The ex vivo response was dominated by HLA-C-restricted CMV-specific TCR beta clonotypes, and the single most frequent clonotype in two of eight donors was supplied by these HLA-C-restricted clonotypes. Cumulative frequency of public TCR beta family members discriminated carriers of CMV infection plus the relevant HLA type in this cohort and an independent approximately 400-donor cohort.

The instrument was an Illumina HiSeq 1500. TCRdb redid the processing of the public reads, applying fastp at Q25 and MiXCR, and retained in-frame beta chains. Entries are consolidated by CDR3 protein sequence, retaining the most common genes and DNA. The sample profile shows tens of thousands of distinct CDR3 sequences; 22% of them were found once. Clones ranked in the top ten supply 60% to 80% of the sample. The germline V gene provides CDR1 SGHTA and CDR2 FQGTGA. Trimming takes 1 base from V and 5 bases from J, and the germline ends sit 5 bases apart. The CDR3 runs 13 amino acids, cysteine and phenylalanine included. Only CDR3 DNA remains: 39 bases, in frame from the first base. This clonotype was seen a handful of times. The specificity of this receptor is unknown. Nothing much larger sits one base from this clone, and base qualities are not available.

The sequencing sample was made of PBMCs, sequenced either directly or after in vitro stimulation (not recorded which). The rearranged chain carries TRBV7-3 and TRBJ2-2; the D gene assignment is ambiguous. The sequence derives from a human donor in good health (CMV status not recorded). Some clones in this sample may be carry-over from other donors' samples. The CDR3 here reads CASSLSRTGELFF. The nucleotides read TGTGCCAGCAGCTTAAGCCGGACCGGGGAGCTGTTTTTT.